This TCR beta chain is drawn from a study of blood T cell repertoires in COVID-19. Germline assignment: CDR1 MNHEY and CDR2 SVGAGI. Trimming cost V 11 bases and J 0 bases, with 13 bases left between them. The CDR3 runs 13 residues. Some clones are missing from TCRdb's copy, which holds only in-frame ones; the method was immunoSEQ multiplex PCR. The data hold 65,000 to 75,000 clones, with roughly nine tenths observed a single time. J is TRBJ1-1 and V is TRBV6-5; D call uncertain. Sequenced: peripheral blood. The TCR sequence derives from a man in his fifties with acute or convalescent COVID-19. The CDR3 sequence: CASWTPLNTEAFF. In nucleotides, the CDR3 is TGTGCCTCCTGGACTCCCCTGAACACTGAAGCTTTCTTT.